These 27 T cell receptor beta chains originate from one sample sequenced in a study of T cells after yellow fever vaccination. TCRdb analysed the 5' RACE reads with MiXCR anew, one entry per CDR3 protein. The table shows hundreds of thousands of distinct CDR3 sequences, with 9% to 15% occurring only once. This material consisted of PBMCs, taken on the day of the yellow fever booster vaccination. The receptors stem from a man aged 30 to 39 who received the YFV17D yellow fever vaccine.

There are a few counts of this clonotype. The chain has TRBV5-1 and TRBJ2-7, with 7 bases matching TRBD2. The J segment lost 0 bases and the V segment lost 4 bases, leaving 10 bases of the junction unmatched. The CDR3 is made up of 16 amino acids. Per germline, CDR1 SGHRS and CDR2 YFSETQ. The CDR3 reads CASSTRLAPSSYEQYF. As DNA, the CDR3 is TGCGCCAGCAGCACCAGACTAGCACCGAGCTCCTACGAGCAGTACTTC.

CDR3 residues: CASSPRTSGTREQYF. In DNA, the CDR3 is TGTGCCAGCAGCCCGAGGACTAGCGGGACGCGAGAGCAGTACTTC. This sequence joins TRBV14 and TRBJ2-7, with 12 nucleotides matching TRBD2. Per germline, CDR1 SGHDN and CDR2 FVKESK. Losses at the gene ends were 4 bases for V and 7 bases for J; bases not matched to a gene: 8. The length of the CDR3 is 15 residues. The full variable domain, completed using reference TRBV14 and TRBJ2-7, is EAGVTQFPSHSVIEKGQTVTLRCDPISGHDNLYWYRRVMGKEIKFLLHFVKESKQDESGMPNNRFLAERTGGTYSTLKVQPAELEDSGVYFCASSPRTSGTREQYFGPGTRLTVT.

The J gene is TRBJ2-2, the V gene TRBV7-2; D might be TRBD1 (6 bases). This CDR3 has 14 residues. Germline V gene lookup returns CDR1 SGHTA and CDR2 FQGNSA. V lost 8 bases and J lost 2, with 12 bases in between. Here the CDR3 DNA reads TGTGCCAGCTTCCAAGGGGGAAACACCGGGGAGCTGTTTTTT. This translates into CASFQGGNTGELFF.

The CDR3 region has the DNA TGCAGTGCTACCTTTGGACAGGGCCGTCAGCCCCAGCATTTT. It yields the protein CSATFGQGRQPQHF. The genes are TRBV20-1 and TRBJ1-5; 8 bases map to TRBD1. CDR1 is DFQATT, CDR2 SNEGSKA, per germline (reference sequence). The V gene end was trimmed by 4 bases and the J gene end by 6 bases; junction bases not matched to a gene: 8. There are 14 residues in the CDR3.

In its sample, this clonotype was seen many times. V and J are TRBV24-1 and TRBJ2-3, with TRBD1 matching 8 bases. The CDR3 is made up of 15 amino acids. The ends lost 5 bases at V and 1 base at J; junction bases unmatched: 4. The germline gives CDR1 KGHDR, CDR2 SFDVKD. The CDR3 reads CATSVGGQGTDTQYF. The DNA for the CDR3 is TGTGCCACCAGTGTTGGGGGACAGGGCACAGATACGCAGTATTTT.

The genes are TRBV7-2 and TRBJ2-7, with a possible D match to TRBD2 (6 bases). Germline lookup yields CDR1 SGHTA and CDR2 FQGNSA. The CDR3 is made up of 15 amino acids. The V and J ends lost 5 bases and 2 bases respectively, with 16 bases between them. DNA of the CDR3: TGTGCCAGCAGCCCCCTAAGGGCGGGACCCTACGAGCAGTACTTC. Translated: CASSPLRAGPYEQYF.

About this clonotype itself: Being one base from a much bigger clone, this may be a read error. The genes are TRBV7-2 and TRBJ1-5, with D tentatively TRBD1 (5 bases). This CDR3 region has 14 residues. Germline CDR1 and CDR2: SGHTA and FQGNSA. Trimming pared 4 bases from V and 7 bases from J, leaving 14 bases between. CDR3 protein: CASSSDRRVQPQHF. In nucleotides, the CDR3 is TGTGCCAGCAGCTCGGACCGCAGGGTGCAGCCCCAGCATTTT. Filled out from reference TRBV7-2 and TRBJ1-5, the complete variable domain reads GAGVSQSPSNKVTEKGKDVELRCDPISGHTALYWYRQSLGQGLEFLIYFQGNSAPDKSGLPSDRFSAERTGGSVSTLTIQRTQQEDSAVYLCASSSDRRVQPQHFGDGTRLSIL.

This clonotype showed up just a few times. The chain couples TRBV14 to TRBJ2-1; 12 nucleotides agree with TRBD2. V lost 0 bases, J lost 4 bases, and 13 bases stayed unmatched. CDR3 length: 20 amino acids. The germline V gene encodes CDR1 SGHDN and CDR2 FVKESK. The CDR3 here is CASSQDFGRTSGTLYNEQFF. The CDR3 nucleotides read TGTGCCAGCAGCCAAGACTTCGGGAGGACTAGCGGGACCCTTTACAATGAGCAGTTCTTC.

This clonotype was detected only a few times. The chain recombines TRBV6-4 with TRBJ2-3, with 10 bases identical to TRBD1. Germline CDR1 reads MRHNA; CDR2 reads SNTAGT. Trimming removed 2 bases from V and 2 bases from J; junction bases left unmatched: 1. The CDR3 runs to 15 residues. The CDR3: CASSDGTGDTDTQYF. The CDR3 nucleotides read TGTGCCAGCAGTGACGGGACAGGGGACACAGATACGCAGTATTTT.

The chain is built from TRBV20-1 and TRBJ2-1; D is undetermined. V lost 1 base and J lost 7, with 14 bases in between. From germline, CDR1 is DFQATT and CDR2 SNEGSKA (reference sequence). The CDR3 length is 14 residues. The CDR3 nucleotides are TGCAGTGCTAGAGCCGTCTTCGGGCTAAATGAGCAGTTCTTC. It is translated as CSARAVFGLNEQFF.

This clonotype was found a few times. The rearrangement links TRBV7-3 to TRBJ2-3, with D possibly being TRBD2 (5 bases). CDR1 SGHTA and CDR2 FQGTGA come from the germline V gene. This CDR3 region has 14 residues. The germline V and J ends were trimmed by 3 bases and 4 bases, with 11 bases remaining between them. The CDR3 region has the DNA TGTGCCAGCAGCTTTTTTCCAGCGGCAGATACGCAGTATTTT. It codes for CASSFFPAADTQYF.

This clonotype appeared a few times. This chain links TRBV12-3 or TRBV12-4 with TRBJ1-1; maybe TRBD1 (5 bases). The CDR3 is 13 amino acids. The V end was cut by 2 bases, the J end by 7 bases, with 11 bases between. Here the CDR3 reads CASSLRGGYEAFF. As DNA, the CDR3 is TGTGCCAGCAGTTTACGGGGGGGATATGAAGCTTTCTTT.

The rearrangement joins TRBV7-2 to TRBJ2-1, with 8 bases matching TRBD1. CDR1 and CDR2 from the germline V gene are SGHTA and FQGNSA. V trimming: 5 bases; J trimming: 1 base; junction bases outside the gene matches: 7. The CDR3 consists of 16 residues. The CDR3 sequence is CASSNPDRASYNEQFF. The CDR3 DNA sequence: TGTGCCAGCAGCAACCCGGACAGGGCATCCTACAATGAGCAGTTCTTC.

This clonotype was detected only once. This chain links TRBV7-9 with TRBJ2-7, with D maybe TRBD2 (7 bases). With 3 bases removed from V and 1 base from J, the gap between germline ends came to 16 bases. The CDR3 contains 16 residues. The germline V gene has CDR1 SEHNR and CDR2 FQNEAQ (reference sequence). In nucleotides, the CDR3 is TGTGCCAGCAGCTTGGGTCCTGGGGGGGCATCCTACGAGCAGTACTTC. This encodes CASSLGPGGASYEQYF.

The chain is built from TRBV7-3 and TRBJ2-5; 8 bases are a match to TRBD1. This CDR3 spans 15 amino acids. Per germline, CDR1 SGHTA and CDR2 FQGTGA. V was pared by 1 base and J by 5 bases, with 6 bases of the junction left unmatched. Written as DNA, the CDR3 is TGTGCCAGCAGCTTAAGAGGACAGGGCCGGGAGACCCAGTACTTC. Protein sequence: CASSLRGQGRETQYF.

V usage is TRBV27 and J usage is TRBJ2-5; D possibly corresponds to TRBD2 (5 bases). CDR3 length equals 15 residues. CDR1 and CDR2 from the germline V gene are MNHEY and SMNVEV (reference sequence). V lost 2 bases to trimming and J lost 4 bases, with 14 bases between them. This chain's CDR3 is CASSLGYGERETQYF. The DNA for the CDR3 is TGTGCCAGCAGTTTAGGCTACGGGGAAAGAGAGACCCAGTACTTC.

The chain joins TRBV5-1 to TRBJ2-1; TRBD2 might be the D (6 bases). CDR3 length equals 16 residues. Between the trimmed V and J ends, which lost 3 bases and 4 bases, there was a span of 17 bases. Germline-derived CDR1 and CDR2 are SGHRS and YFSETQ. For the CDR3, the DNA is TGCGCCAGCAGCTCTGGAAGCGGGTACTCATACAATGAGCAGTTCTTC. Translating gives CASSSGSGYSYNEQFF. Combining the CDR3 with reference TRBV5-1 and TRBJ2-1 gives the whole variable domain KAGVTQTPRYLIKTRGQQVTLSCSPISGHRSVSWYQQTPGQGLQFLFEYFSETQRNKGNFPGRFSGRQFSNSRSEMNVSTLELGDSALYLCASSSGSGYSYNEQFFGPGTRLTVL.

The chain links TRBV6-5 to TRBJ2-1, with 13 bases lining up with TRBD2. CDR3 length equals 18 residues. V gave up 2 bases and J gave up 8 bases; unmatched junction bases: 12. The germline CDR1 and CDR2 sequences are MNHEY and SVGAGI. For the CDR3, the DNA is TGTGCCAGCAGTTACGGACACCCGGGACTAGCGGGGTGGGATGAGCAGTTCTTC. Protein product: CASSYGHPGLAGWDEQFF.

This clonotype was seen a handful of times. V and J are TRBV7-8 and TRBJ2-7; the D gene is possibly TRBD1 (6 bases). From germline, CDR1 is SGHVS and CDR2 FQNEAQ. The CDR3 contains 15 residues. The V end lost 4 bases, the J end lost 5 bases, and 18 bases lay between the germline ends. The CDR3 nucleotides read TGTGCCAGCAGCTATACAGGGATCTTCAAGGACGAGCAGTACTTC. This gives the protein CASSYTGIFKDEQYF.

The chain employs TRBV29-1 and TRBJ2-7, with TRBD1 matching 9 bases. CDR1 and CDR2 from the germline V gene are SQVTM and ANQGSEA. J lost 5 bases, V lost 6 bases, and 8 bases had no gene match. The CDR3 extends over 13 amino acids. Here the CDR3 DNA reads TGCAGCGTACAGACCGGGACAGGGCACGAGCAGTACTTC. Translation: CSVQTGTGHEQYF.

This clonotype came up a few times. The chain has TRBV5-4 and TRBJ2-6; TRBD1 agrees at 10 bases. Trimming removed 4 bases from V and 2 bases from J; junction bases left unmatched: 3. This CDR3 contains 16 residues. Germline V CDR1 and CDR2: SGHNT, YYREEE (reference sequence). The chain's CDR3 is CASSKGTGAGANVLTF. CDR3 bases: TGTGCCAGCAGCAAAGGGACAGGGGCTGGGGCCAACGTCCTGACTTTC.

The chain combines TRBV5-4 with TRBJ1-6; D is ambiguous. Between the trimmed V and J ends, which lost 2 bases and 5 bases, there was a span of 8 bases. The germline gives CDR1 SGHNT, CDR2 YYREEE (reference sequence). The CDR3 is 14 residues long. The CDR3, as DNA: TGTGCCAGCAGCTTCATGGGGAATAATTCACCCCTCCACTTT. The encoded protein is CASSFMGNNSPLHF.

This clonotype was observed a few times. The chain recombines TRBV20-1 with TRBJ2-1; 11 nucleotides align to TRBD2. V trimming: 3 bases; J trimming: 9 bases; junction bases outside the gene matches: 7. There are 14 residues in the CDR3. Germline-derived CDR1 and CDR2 are DFQATT and SNEGSKA (reference sequence). CDR3 nucleotide sequence: TGCAGTGCTAGCGATAGCGGGAGGGCCGGTGAGCAGTTCTTC. Translation: CSASDSGRAGEQFF.

The chain links TRBV6-1 to TRBJ2-2; 10 bases agree with TRBD2. Germline values: CDR1 MNHNS, CDR2 SASEGT. This CDR3 has 14 amino acids. V lost 7 bases to trimming and J lost 2 bases; unmatched junction nucleotides: 1. In DNA, the CDR3 is TGTGCCAGCAAGCGGGAGGGCAACACCGGGGAGCTGTTTTTT. Translating gives CASKREGNTGELFF.

This clonotype was seen repeatedly, ten times or more. The chain joins TRBV7-8 to TRBJ2-1; 10 bases agree with TRBD2. V gave up 4 bases and J gave up 3 bases; unmatched junction bases: 15. The CDR3 spans 19 residues. Germline V gene sequence: CDR1 SGHVS, CDR2 FQNEAQ. CDR3 bases: TGTGCCAGCAGCTCCTCTATGCGTCTAGCGGGAGCCCACTACAATGAGCAGTTCTTC. Its translation: CASSSSMRLAGAHYNEQFF.

This clonotype was counted between two and nine times. The rearrangement links TRBV12-3 or TRBV12-4 to TRBJ1-6; 8 nucleotides line up with TRBD1. V lost 7 bases, J lost 6 bases, and 5 bases stayed unmatched. The CDR3 has 14 amino acids. The CDR3 region has the DNA TGTGCCAGCACCGAGGACAGGGCTAATTCACCCCTCCACTTT. Amino acid sequence: CASTEDRANSPLHF.

The chain carries TRBV5-5 and TRBJ2-7; TRBD2 matches 7 bases. Trimming cost V 5 bases and J 6 bases; bases outside gene matches: 14. From germline, CDR1 is SGHKS and CDR2 YYEKEE (reference sequence). The CDR3 consists of 15 residues. CDR3 bases: TGTGCCAGCAGGGCTACCGGGACTAAAAAGGTCGAGCAGTACTTC. Residues: CASRATGTKKVEQYF.